The 21 T cell receptor beta chains in this list originate from one sample, sequenced in a study of molecular identifiers for immune sequencing clone quantification. TCRdb reprocessed the PCR reads via MiXCR and lists one record per CDR3 protein. This sample yields hundreds of thousands of distinct CDR3 sequences, of which just under 20% are seen a single time; roughly 0.83% belongs to the top ten. The sequenced material came from naive CD8+ T cells from blood, with Jurkat cell RNA spiked in. Specified subset: FACS-sorted CD8+CD4-CCR7+CD45RA+ naive T cells. All receptors come from a human donor in good health. Some libraries in this study had Jurkat cell RNA spiked in.

Notes on this clonotype: This sequence may be a read error, since a much larger clone differs from it by one base. The chain uses TRBV6-2 or TRBV6-3 and TRBJ2-3; possibly TRBD1 for D (5 bases). The CDR3 is made up of 15 amino acids. CDR1 is MNHEY and CDR2 is SVGEGT in the germline V gene. CDR3 sequence (DNA): TGTGCCAGCAGCCTGACAGTGACAGTCACAGATACGCGGTATTTT. The encoded protein is CASSLTVTVTDTRYF.

The rearrangement joins TRBV24-1 to TRBJ2-5; 11 positions match TRBD2. V dropped 0 bases and J dropped 4; count of bases not matched to a gene: 6. This CDR3 spans 17 amino acids. From germline, CDR1 is KGHDR and CDR2 SFDVKD. CDR3 in amino acids: CATSDLRTSGFRETQYF. CDR3 nucleotides: TGTGCCACCAGTGATTTGCGGACTAGCGGGTTTAGAGAGACCCAGTACTTC.

This clonotype was observed a single time. An end of the junction differs from the germline gene, which may be a read error. The chain employs TRBV7-2 and TRBJ2-1; D remains unclear. The CDR3 has 14 residues. Germline CDR1 and CDR2: SGHTA and FQGNSA. The CDR3 DNA reads as TGTGCCGGCAGCCCCCACGTGCTTAACGATGAGCAGTTCTTC. Encoded protein: CAGSPHVLNDEQFF.

V is TRBV25-1 and J is TRBJ2-7; 9 bases fit TRBD2. The germline V gene has CDR1 MGHDK and CDR2 SYGVNS. CDR3 size: 17 residues. V dropped 2 bases and J dropped 5; count of bases not matched to a gene: 13. The CDR3 loop reads CASSEVRVSGSIHEQYF. CDR3 coding DNA: TGTGCCAGCAGTGAAGTCCGGGTTAGCGGGAGTATACACGAGCAGTACTTC.

This clonotype was seen more than once but under ten times. The rearrangement joins TRBV13 to TRBJ2-1, with no clear D. Between the trimmed V and J ends, which lost 3 bases and 8 bases, there was a span of 8 bases. CDR3 size: 12 residues. Germline values: CDR1 PRHDT, CDR2 FYEKMQ (reference sequence). The CDR3 bases are TGTGCCAGCAGCTTTCGAACGTATGAGCAGTTCTTC. Its translation: CASSFRTYEQFF. Looking up the rest from reference TRBV13 and TRBJ2-1 gives the full variable domain: AAGVIQSPRHLIKEKRETATLKCYPIPRHDTVYWYQQGPGQDPQFLISFYEKMQSDKGSIPDRFSAQQFSDYHSELNMSSLELGDSALYFCASSFRTYEQFFGPGTRLTVL.

To note about this clonotype: With a much larger clone just one base away, this may be a read error. The J gene is TRBJ2-1, the V gene TRBV2; D might be TRBD1 or TRBD2, each matching 5 bases. V shed 3 bases and J shed 5 bases, with 14 bases lying between them. The CDR3 length is 15 residues. CDR1 is SNHLY, CDR2 FYNNEI, per germline. Here the CDR3 DNA reads TGTGCCAGCAGTGAGTGGGTAGGGACCGACAATGAGCAGTTCTTC. This sequence encodes CASSEWVGTDNEQFF.

This clonotype was recorded at least ten times. The V call is TRBV4-3, the J call TRBJ2-7; D not resolved. CDR1 LGHNA and CDR2 YSLEER come from the germline V gene. Trimming removed 1 base at V and 2 bases at J, with 15 bases between. The CDR3 length is 16 residues. CDR3 region: CASSQALVAETYEQYF. CDR3 in DNA: TGCGCCAGCAGCCAAGCCCTGGTAGCAGAGACCTACGAGCAGTACTTC.

The sample holds many counts of this clonotype. This chain uses TRBV4-3 with TRBJ1-3, with D possibly TRBD1 on 5 matching bases. This CDR3 has 16 amino acids. V dropped 1 base and J dropped 4 bases, with 14 bases sitting between them. Germline V gene data show CDR1 as LGHNA and CDR2 as YSLEER. This CDR3 reads CASSQVARVSGNTIYF. The CDR3 DNA reads TGCGCCAGCAGCCAAGTCGCCAGGGTATCGGGAAACACCATATATTTT.

As for this clonotype: One base away lies a much larger clone, so this may be a sequencing read error. The rearrangement joins TRBV7-6 to TRBJ2-2; D is possibly TRBD1 (6 bases). V gave up 0 bases and J gave up 9 bases, with 11 bases separating them. Germline V gene lookup returns CDR1 SGHVS and CDR2 FNYEAQ. This CDR3 contains 14 residues. The CDR3 DNA is TGTGCCAGCAGCTTAGCGCAGGGGTCCTGGGAGCTGTTTTTT. This sequence encodes CASSLAQGSWELFF.

This clonotype was seen once. A much larger clone is a single base away; this may be a read error. This sequence joins TRBV21-1 and TRBJ1-3; TRBD1, the D gene given by the table, was not confirmed from the DNA. TRBV21-1 is reported as a pseudogene. This CDR3 has 14 residues. CDR3 DNA sequence: TGTGCCAGCAGCCCAGGGGGACTGGGAAACACCATATATTTT. Translation gives CASSPGGLGNTIYF.

This clonotype turned up a few times. This sequence joins TRBV3-1 and TRBJ2-3; the D is unclear. V gave up 1 base and J gave up 7 bases, with 18 bases separating them. CDR1 and CDR2 from the germline V gene are LGHDT and YNNKEL (reference sequence). The CDR3 spans 16 residues. In DNA form, the CDR3 reads TGTGCCAGCAGCCAAGTTTCTGGTAAAAGGTTGAATACGCAGTATTTT. Its translation is CASSQVSGKRLNTQYF.

In its sample, this clonotype was seen many times. This chain joins TRBV23-1 and TRBJ2-5, with D perhaps matching TRBD1 or TRBD2 (5 bases each). TRBV23-1 is noted as an ORF with a role that remains uncertain. CDR3 length: 21 residues. Trimming shortened V by 0 bases and J by 2 bases, and 28 bases separated the two germline ends. The CDR3 spells CASSQSGRVGGRGPIQETQYF. The CDR3 nucleotides read TGCGCCAGCAGTCAATCGGGGCGGGTTGGAGGAAGGGGTCCTATTCAAGAGACCCAGTACTTC.

In the case of this clonotype: This may stem from a read error, because a much larger clone lies one nucleotide away. The chain is built from TRBV7-9 and TRBJ2-7, with TRBD1 identical over 9 bases. This CDR3 region has 13 residues. Germline V gene sequence: CDR1 SEHNR, CDR2 FQNEAQ (reference sequence). This CDR3 is CGSSSSDRGEQYF. In DNA form, the CDR3 reads TGTGGCAGCAGCTCCTCGGACAGGGGCGAGCAGTACTTC.

This clonotype occurred many times. The chain combines TRBV21-1 with TRBJ1-1. TRBV21-1 constitutes a pseudogene. CDR3 length: 14 residues. The CDR3 DNA reads as TGTGCCAGCAGCTCACCGAGGAGGGGCACTGAAGCTTTCTTT. It yields the protein CASSSPRRGTEAFF.

This clonotype occurred many times. V is TRBV6-2 or TRBV6-3 and J is TRBJ2-7, with D maybe TRBD2 (5 bases). V lost 2 bases, J lost 5 bases, and 13 bases lay in between. This CDR3 has 14 residues. CDR1 and CDR2 from the germline V gene are MNHEY and SVGEGT. The CDR3 reads CASSYDRDLNEQYF. Written as DNA, the CDR3 is TGTGCCAGCAGTTACGACCGGGATTTGAACGAGCAGTACTTC.

With respect to this clonotype: The conserved phenylalanine or tryptophan normally closing the CDR3 is absent here, so this likely arose from a read error. The genes are TRBV27 and TRBJ2-2; D ambiguous. V lost 5 bases and J lost 2, with 3 bases in between. Germline V gives CDR1 MNHEY, CDR2 SMNVEV (reference sequence). The CDR3 loop spans 12 amino acids. In nucleotides, the CDR3 is TGTGCCAGCAGTATAAACACCGGGGAGCTGTTTTCT. Translation gives CASSINTGELFS.

Note on this clonotype: The junction and the germline gene differ at one end; a read error may be behind it. V and J are TRBV15 and TRBJ2-3; D not certain. CDR1 is LNHNV and CDR2 is YYDKDF in the germline V gene (reference sequence). There are 15 residues in the CDR3. CDR3 DNA: TGTGCCACCTGCAGAGAACAGAGGATCGGCGATACGCGGTATTTT. It translates to CATCREQRIGDTRYF.

V usage is TRBV7-6 and J usage is TRBJ2-7; D is ambiguous. This CDR3 contains 15 residues. The V gene's germline CDR1 is SGHVS and CDR2 FNYEAQ. V lost 1 base to trimming and J lost 4 bases, with 14 bases between them. CDR3 nucleotides: TGTGCCAGCAGCTTAGGCAAGAGCCCCTTATACGAGCAGTACTTC. This sequence encodes CASSLGKSPLYEQYF.

This clonotype was recorded many times. V usage is TRBV30 and J usage is TRBJ2-1; D gene unclear. This CDR3 has 14 residues. Trimming cost V 0 bases and J 0 bases, with 6 bases left between them. Germline CDR1 is GTSNPN and CDR2 is SVGIG (reference sequence). The CDR3 loop is CAWSVASSYNEQFF. In nucleotides, the CDR3 is TGTGCCTGGAGTGTTGCAAGCTCCTACAATGAGCAGTTCTTC. Variable domain in full (rest from reference TRBV30 and TRBJ2-1): SQTIHQWPATLVQPVGSPLSLECTVEGTSNPNLYWYRQAAGRGLQLLFYSVGIGQISSEVPQNLSASRPQDRQFILSSKKLLLSDSGFYLCAWSVASSYNEQFFGPGTRLTVL.

Ten or more counts support this clonotype. The chain employs TRBV6-2 or TRBV6-3 and TRBJ2-2; no reliable D call. V lost 2 bases, J lost 0 bases, and 4 bases lay in between. The CDR3 consists of 14 residues. The V gene's germline CDR1 is MNHEY and CDR2 SVGEGT. CDR3 sequence: CASSYPTNTGELFF. DNA of the CDR3: TGTGCCAGCAGTTACCCGACGAACACCGGGGAGCTGTTTTTT.

This chain joins TRBV4-2 and TRBJ2-5; D perhaps matches TRBD2 (7 bases). CDR1 is LGHNA and CDR2 is YNFKEQ in the germline V gene. This CDR3 is 19 amino acids long. Trimming pared 6 bases from V and 2 bases from J, leaving 28 bases between. In nucleotides, the CDR3 is TGTGCCAGCAGTCTCCCATTGGGGGCCGGGGGGTGGGATCAAGAGACCCAGTACTTC. It encodes CASSLPLGAGGWDQETQYF.